This T cell receptor (beta chain) stems from a study of beta chain features in type 1 diabetes. For the study at large: Sorted cell examination encompassed 85 million to 130 million cells across all samples.

This clone showed up many times. No antigen is known for it. CDR1 and CDR2 from the germline V gene are SQVTM and ANQGSEA. With 3 bases removed from V and 9 bases from J, the gap between germline ends came to 11 bases. The CDR3 has 11 residues. Averaging approximately 0.11 L, one heparinised blood draw came from each individual donor. Each sorted population was over 98% pure. Reverse transcription of all isolated RNA meant that expressed TCRB transcripts were sequenced. The repertoire was sequenced with immunoSEQ multiplex PCR; TCRdb's copy has only in-frame clones and lacks some. The sample has about 370,000 clones; roughly a tenth are singletons. Overall study results and limits: In the patient group, naive, central memory and Treg TCRB repertoires seemed more alike than in the healthy donor group. Shorter TCRB CDR3s, moderately but significantly so, marked every one of the four CD4+ subsets in Type 1 diabetes patients.

The rearrangement uses TRBV29-1 and TRBJ2-5, with D possibly TRBD2 on 5 matching bases. This TCR came from a young man with type 1 diabetes. Sequencing was performed on central memory CD4+ T cells from blood. DNA of the CDR3: TGCAGCGTTGATAGGGCCGGGGCCCAGTACTTC. Protein sequence: CSVDRAGAQYF.